One T cell receptor (beta chain) is described in this entry. The data originate from a study of blood T cell repertoires in COVID-19. V dropped 6 bases and J dropped 6 bases, with 9 bases sitting between them. This CDR3 contains 12 residues. In germline, CDR1 is MNHEY, CDR2 SVGAGI. Authors' analysis steps: Reference gene primers were amplified, and this amplification served to estimate nucleated cell counts. Profiling relied on immunoSEQ multiplex PCR, and the TCRdb table lists in-frame clones only, not all of them. V, J and clone size are those of that table, while D and trimming were read from the DNA. The data hold about 110,000 clones, with roughly 91% observed a single time.

Sequencing was done on a sample of peripheral blood. The chain links TRBV6-5 to TRBJ2-1; D is unclear. The sequence derives from a woman between 45 and 65 years old with acute or convalescent COVID-19. The CDR3 is CASSRGTNEQFF. In nucleotides, the CDR3 is TGTGCCAGCAGCCGCGGAACCAATGAGCAGTTCTTC.